The 2 T cell receptor beta chains listed next were all sequenced from one sample in a study of OX40 agonist ivuxolimab in advanced cancers. Library creation used the immunoSEQ multiplex PCR assay. TCRdb provides this immuneACCESS table in a form limited to in-frame rearrangements. Some clones are lacking; in checked studies, under half of them reflect an unresolved V gene, and why the rest are absent is not known. The sample includes 65,000 to 80,000 clones, with 80% to 85% observed a single time. The ten largest clones represent around 2.1% of the sample. The sample consisted of CD4+ or CD8+ T cells sorted from blood, taken in a trial of the OX40 agonist ivuxolimab. The receptors come from an adult with an advanced solid tumor such as melanoma, head and neck, liver or kidney cancer.

This chain links TRBV11-1 with TRBJ2-3; 14 positions agree with TRBD2. The V segment lost 5 bases and the J segment 5 bases; nucleotides outside the gene matches: 3. The germline gives CDR1 SGHAT, CDR2 FQDESV (reference sequence). The CDR3 totals 15 residues. CDR3 residues: CASSPTSGGEDTQYF. The CDR3 nucleotides read TGTGCCAGCAGCCCGACTAGCGGGGGGGAAGATACGCAGTATTTT.

The chain recombines TRBV4-3 with TRBJ1-1, with a tentative D call TRBD1 (6 bases). This CDR3 is 16 amino acids long. Germline lookup yields CDR1 LGHNA and CDR2 YSLEER. Trimming pared 1 base from V and 1 base from J, leaving 13 bases between. The CDR3 region has the DNA TGCGCCAGCAGCCAAGGTCTGGGGGCCTCGAACACTGAAGCTTTCTTT. This encodes CASSQGLGASNTEAFF.